The 21 T cell receptor beta chains given below trace back to one sample, sequenced in a study of response to subunit inactivated influenza vaccine. TCRdb independently ran MiXCR on the RT-PCR reads; one entry per CDR3 protein. The sample has some 850,000 distinct CDR3 sequences; about a fifth are singletons. The source was PBMCs from blood, collected 4 to 6 days after vaccination. These receptors all stem from a man aged 45 to 65 who received an inactivated influenza vaccine.

This clonotype came up a few times. The chain couples TRBV29-1 to TRBJ2-5, with D possibly being TRBD2 (6 bases). Germline values: CDR1 SQVTM, CDR2 ANQGSEA. The CDR3 sequence is 12 residues long. Trimming removed 4 bases from V and 5 bases from J, with 11 bases in between. The CDR3 DNA reads TGCAGCGTTGGCGGGGACGGGGAGACCCAGTACTTC. Its protein is CSVGGDGETQYF.

The chain joins TRBV12-3 or TRBV12-4 to TRBJ2-1; D assignment may be TRBD1 or TRBD2 (5 bases each). Between the trimmed V and J ends, which lost 5 bases and 0 bases, there was a span of 14 bases. The CDR3 spans 16 residues. CDR3 in amino acids: CASSTGASSSYNEQFF. In DNA, the CDR3 is TGTGCCAGCAGTACCGGGGCGAGTAGCTCCTACAATGAGCAGTTCTTC.

This clonotype has more than one count but fewer than ten. J is TRBJ2-7 and V is TRBV20-1, with D possibly being TRBD1 (5 bases). The CDR3 contains 13 residues. Trimming took off 0 bases at V and 9 bases at J, with 15 bases between the two ends. CDR1 is DFQATT, CDR2 SNEGSKA, per germline (reference sequence). This CDR3 is CSAREDPIQGQYF. The CDR3, as DNA: TGCAGTGCTAGAGAGGATCCAATCCAGGGGCAGTACTTC.

The V call is TRBV7-9, the J call TRBJ2-7, with TRBD1 matching 7 bases. The J segment lost 3 bases and the V segment lost 4 bases, leaving 6 bases of the junction unmatched. The CDR3 spans 14 residues. Germline CDR1 and CDR2: SEHNR and FQNEAQ (reference sequence). The CDR3 coding sequence is TGTGCCAGCAGCTGGGGACAGAGGAACTACGAGCAGTACTTC. Translation gives CASSWGQRNYEQYF.

The chain employs TRBV11-2 and TRBJ2-7; possibly TRBD2 for D (5 bases). Germline CDR1 SGHAT, CDR2 FQNNGV. V lost 4 bases, J lost 2 bases, and 18 bases lay in between. The CDR3 runs 16 residues. The CDR3 spells CASSSRTPTLTYEQYF. CDR3 coding DNA: TGTGCCAGCAGCTCACGGACTCCTACTCTTACCTACGAGCAGTACTTC. Supplemented by reference TRBV11-2 and TRBJ2-7, the full variable domain reads EAGVAQSPRYKIIEKRQSVAFWCNPISGHATLYWYQQILGQGPKLLIQFQNNGVVDDSQLPKDRFSAERLKGVDSTLKIQPAKLEDSAVYLCASSSRTPTLTYEQYFGPGTRLTVT.

V gene TRBV3-1 combines with J gene TRBJ1-4, with 9 nucleotides matching TRBD1. The CDR3 sequence is 14 residues long. Trimming cost V 3 bases and J 8 bases; bases outside gene matches: 4. CDR1 and CDR2 (germline): LGHDT, YNNKEL (reference sequence). The CDR3 DNA reads as TGTGCCAGCAGCCATCGGACAGGGGAAGAAAAACTGTTTTTT. It codes for CASSHRTGEEKLFF.

The chain couples TRBV5-1 to TRBJ2-5; 12 nucleotides agree with TRBD1. Germline V gives CDR1 SGHRS, CDR2 YFSETQ. The ends lost 3 bases at V and 5 bases at J; junction bases unmatched: 8. This CDR3 comprises 16 residues. The CDR3 nucleotides read TGCGCCAGCAGCTGGGGGACAGGGGGCATTTCGGAGACCCAGTACTTC. Its translation: CASSWGTGGISETQYF.

This clonotype turned up a few times. The rearrangement uses TRBV5-1 and TRBJ2-7; 7 bases are shared with TRBD1. J was trimmed by 1 base and V by 1 base; bases with no gene match: 5. Germline V gives CDR1 SGHRS, CDR2 YFSETQ. This CDR3 region has 15 residues. The CDR3 protein is CASSLTRDRSYEQYF. The DNA of the CDR3 is TGCGCCAGCAGCTTGACCAGGGACAGATCCTACGAGCAGTACTTC.

This rearrangement joins TRBV5-5 to TRBJ2-5; D possibly corresponds to TRBD1 (5 bases). This CDR3 region has 14 residues. Germline CDR1 reads SGHKS; CDR2 reads YYEKEE (reference sequence). The V gene lost 3 bases and the J gene lost 2 bases, with 11 bases spanning the gap. This CDR3 reads CASSWPTEQETQYF. In nucleotides, the CDR3 is TGTGCCAGCAGCTGGCCGACAGAACAAGAGACCCAGTACTTC.

This clonotype was found a few times. This rearrangement joins TRBV5-1 to TRBJ2-5, with TRBD1 identical over 8 bases. This CDR3 is built from 16 residues. CDR1 is SGHRS and CDR2 is YFSETQ in the germline V gene. J was trimmed by 5 bases and V by 4 bases; bases with no gene match: 13. In DNA, the CDR3 is TGCGCCAGCAGCCTTGAAGCTCAGGGGGCGCGCGAGACCCAGTACTTC. The encoded protein is CASSLEAQGARETQYF.

In its sample, this clonotype was seen a few times. J is TRBJ2-5 and V is TRBV4-3; TRBD2 matches 9 bases. The junction had 8 bases not matched to a gene; V was cut back by 1 base and J by 2 bases. This CDR3 comprises 17 residues. Per the germline V gene, CDR1 is LGHNA and CDR2 is YSLEER. The DNA for the CDR3 is TGCGCCAGCAGCCAAGTCCCCCTAGCGGGGAGGCAAGAGACCCAGTACTTC. Amino acids: CASSQVPLAGRQETQYF.

The rearrangement links TRBV18 to TRBJ2-7; D is undetermined. V lost 3 bases and J lost 5, with 5 bases in between. CDR3 length equals 11 residues. CDR1 and CDR2 (germline): KGHSH, LQKENI. The CDR3 DNA is TGTGCCAGCTCACCGGCGAACGAGCAGTACTTC. This codes for CASSPANEQYF.

The chain carries TRBV15 and TRBJ2-3; D is undetermined. The V end was cut by 3 bases, the J end by 2 bases, with 12 bases between. The CDR3 length is 15 residues. Germline V CDR1 and CDR2: LNHNV, YYDKDF (reference sequence). The CDR3 DNA follows: TGTGCCACCAGCAGTGCCCGTTTCAACACAGATACGCAGTATTTT. The encoded protein is CATSSARFNTDTQYF.

This clonotype showed up just a few times. V is TRBV5-6 and J is TRBJ2-7, with 7 bases that match TRBD1. The junction had 6 bases not matched to a gene; V was cut back by 0 bases and J by 3 bases. From germline, CDR1 is SGHDT and CDR2 YYEEEE. There are 15 residues in the CDR3. The CDR3 DNA is TGTGCCAGCAGCTTGGAACCCACAGGGGACTACGAGCAGTACTTC. As protein: CASSLEPTGDYEQYF.

This clonotype was counted a few times. The chain's CDR3 is CASSLMTSGGDSSYNEQFF. The CDR3 coding sequence is TGCGCCAGCAGCTTGATGACTAGCGGGGGCGATAGCTCCTACAATGAGCAGTTCTTC. The rearrangement uses TRBV5-1 and TRBJ2-1; TRBD2 agrees at 12 bases. With 1 base clipped from V and 0 bases from J, the junction kept 8 bases outside the gene matches. Germline V gene sequence: CDR1 SGHRS, CDR2 YFSETQ. The CDR3 totals 19 residues.

The chain recombines TRBV5-1 with TRBJ2-4, with D tentatively TRBD2 (6 bases). The CDR3 spans 15 residues. From germline, CDR1 is SGHRS and CDR2 YFSETQ. V was cut by 2 bases and J by 3 bases, with 12 bases left in between. CDR3 DNA: TGCGCCAGCAGCTTTCGGGGAGGTGGCAAAAACATTCAGTACTTC. Its protein product is CASSFRGGGKNIQYF.

This clonotype appeared a single time. This chain connects TRBV9 to TRBJ2-3; 8 bases align to TRBD2. The CDR3 loop spans 14 amino acids. Germline-derived CDR1 and CDR2 are SGDLS and YYNGEE. V lost 4 bases, J lost 7 bases, and 8 bases stayed unmatched. Written as DNA, the CDR3 is TGTGCCAGCAGCACTGGAATAGCGGGGAATACGCAGTATTTT. Protein sequence: CASSTGIAGNTQYF.

This clonotype turned up a few times. This chain links TRBV3-1 with TRBJ2-7, with 8 bases aligning to TRBD2. Germline values: CDR1 LGHDT, CDR2 YNNKEL (reference sequence). Trimming cost V 3 bases and J 6 bases; bases outside gene matches: 1. The CDR3 extends over 12 amino acids. DNA of the CDR3: TGTGCCAGCAGCCACAGCGGGAGCGAGCAGTACTTC. Protein: CASSHSGSEQYF.

The genes are TRBV5-1 and TRBJ2-1, with no clear D. The CDR3 covers 16 residues. The V and J ends lost 1 base and 0 bases respectively, with 11 bases between them. Germline V lookup: CDR1 SGHRS, CDR2 YFSETQ. Written as DNA, the CDR3 is TGCGCCAGCAGCTTGCAATCTGCTGACTCCTACAATGAGCAGTTCTTC. Its protein product is CASSLQSADSYNEQFF.

The chain employs TRBV12-3 or TRBV12-4 and TRBJ2-3; D perhaps matches TRBD1 (6 bases). The germline V and J ends were trimmed by 4 bases and 0 bases, with 20 bases remaining between them. The CDR3 has 18 residues. CDR3 sequence reads: CASSSTKSGTQSTDTQYF. For the CDR3, the DNA is TGTGCCAGCAGTTCCACAAAATCCGGGACACAGAGCACAGATACGCAGTATTTT.

With regard to this clonotype: This sequence may be a read error, since a much larger clone differs from it by one base. The chain couples TRBV3-1 to TRBJ2-7; D perhaps matches TRBD1 (6 bases). V gave up 1 base and J gave up 2 bases, with 9 bases separating them. The CDR3 runs 14 residues. The V gene's germline CDR1 is LGHDT and CDR2 YNNKEL (reference sequence). CDR3 sequence: CASSQGTATYEQYF. CDR3 nucleotides: TGTGCCAGCAGCCAAGGGACAGCCACCTACGAGCAGTACTTC.